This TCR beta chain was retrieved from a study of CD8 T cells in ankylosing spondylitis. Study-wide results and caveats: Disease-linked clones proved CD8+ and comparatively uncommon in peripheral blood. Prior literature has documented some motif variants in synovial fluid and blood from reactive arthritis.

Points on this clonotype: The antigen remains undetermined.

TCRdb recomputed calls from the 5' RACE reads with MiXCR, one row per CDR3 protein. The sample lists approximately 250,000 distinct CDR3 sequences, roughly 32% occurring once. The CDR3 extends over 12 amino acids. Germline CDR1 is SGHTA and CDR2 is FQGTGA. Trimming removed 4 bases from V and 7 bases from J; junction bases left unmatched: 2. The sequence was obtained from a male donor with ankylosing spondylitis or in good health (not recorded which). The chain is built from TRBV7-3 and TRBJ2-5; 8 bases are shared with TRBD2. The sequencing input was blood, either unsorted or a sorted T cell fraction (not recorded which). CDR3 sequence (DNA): TGTGCCAGCAGCTCCCGGGGGGGGACCCAGTACTTC. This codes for CASSSRGGTQYF. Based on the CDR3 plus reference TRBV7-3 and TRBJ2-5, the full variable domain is GAGVSQTPSNKVTEKGKYVELRCDPISGHTALYWYRQSLGQGPEFLIYFQGTGAADDSGLPNDRFFAVRPEGSVSTLKIQRTERGDSAVYLCASSSRGGTQYFGPGTRLLVL.